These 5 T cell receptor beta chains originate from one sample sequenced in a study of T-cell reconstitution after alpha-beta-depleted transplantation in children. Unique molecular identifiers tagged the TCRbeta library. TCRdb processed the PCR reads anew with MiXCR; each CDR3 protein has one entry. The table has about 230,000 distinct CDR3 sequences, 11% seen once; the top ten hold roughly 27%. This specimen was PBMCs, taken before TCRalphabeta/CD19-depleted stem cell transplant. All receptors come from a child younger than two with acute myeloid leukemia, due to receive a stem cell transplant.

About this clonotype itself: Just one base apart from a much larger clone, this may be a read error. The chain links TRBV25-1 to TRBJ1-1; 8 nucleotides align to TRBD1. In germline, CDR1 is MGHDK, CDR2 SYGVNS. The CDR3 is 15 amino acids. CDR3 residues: CASSPRGQGRAEVFF. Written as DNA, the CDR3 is TGTGCCAGCAGTCCCCGAGGACAGGGCCGCGCTGAAGTTTTCTTT.

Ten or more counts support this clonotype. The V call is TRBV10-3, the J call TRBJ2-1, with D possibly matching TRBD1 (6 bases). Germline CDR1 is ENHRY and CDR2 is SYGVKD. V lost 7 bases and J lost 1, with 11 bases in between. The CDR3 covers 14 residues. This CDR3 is CAITGDRSYNEQFF. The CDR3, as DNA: TGTGCCATCACTGGAGACAGGTCCTACAATGAGCAGTTCTTC.

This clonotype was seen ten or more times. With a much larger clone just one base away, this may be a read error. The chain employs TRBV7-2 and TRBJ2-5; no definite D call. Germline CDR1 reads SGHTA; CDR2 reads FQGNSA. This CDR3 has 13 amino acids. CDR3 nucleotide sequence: TGTGCCATCAGCTTAGTAGTCGAAGAGACCCAGTACTTC. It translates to CAISLVVEETQYF. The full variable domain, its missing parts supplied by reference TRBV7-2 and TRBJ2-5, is GAGVSQSPSNKVTEKGKDVELRCDPISGHTALYWYRQSLGQGLEFLIYFQGNSAPDKSGLPSDRFSAERTGGSVSTLTIQRTQQEDSAVYLCAISLVVEETQYFGPGTRLLVL.

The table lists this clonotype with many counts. CDR3 protein: CSATEAYEQYF. The DNA for the CDR3 is TGCAGCGCTACAGAAGCCTACGAGCAGTACTTC. This chain connects TRBV29-1 to TRBJ2-7; D uncertain. The CDR3 length is 11 residues. Germline CDR1 reads SQVTM; CDR2 reads ANQGSEA. V lost 7 bases to trimming and J lost 2 bases, with 9 bases between them.

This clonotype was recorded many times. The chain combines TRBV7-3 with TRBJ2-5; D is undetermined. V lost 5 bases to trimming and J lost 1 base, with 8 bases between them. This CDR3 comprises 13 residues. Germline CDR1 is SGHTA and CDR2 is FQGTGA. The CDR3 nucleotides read TGTGCCAGCAGCCAGACCTCCCAAGAGACCCAGTACTTC. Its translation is CASSQTSQETQYF.